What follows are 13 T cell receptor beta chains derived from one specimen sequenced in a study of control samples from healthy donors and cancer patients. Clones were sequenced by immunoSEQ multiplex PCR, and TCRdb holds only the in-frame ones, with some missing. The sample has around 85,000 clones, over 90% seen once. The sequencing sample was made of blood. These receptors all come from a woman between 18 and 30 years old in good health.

The CDR3 DNA is TGTGCCAGCAGCCAGGAGGGGGCTCGAGGTGAAAAACTGTTTTTT. This translates into CASSQEGARGEKLFF. The chain is built from TRBV3-1 (or the pseudogene TRBV3-2) and TRBJ1-4, with 7 positions matching TRBD1. Looked up from germline, CDR1 is LGHDT and CDR2 is YNNKEL (reference sequence). The CDR3 is 15 amino acids. The ends lost 3 bases at V and 7 bases at J; junction bases unmatched: 8.

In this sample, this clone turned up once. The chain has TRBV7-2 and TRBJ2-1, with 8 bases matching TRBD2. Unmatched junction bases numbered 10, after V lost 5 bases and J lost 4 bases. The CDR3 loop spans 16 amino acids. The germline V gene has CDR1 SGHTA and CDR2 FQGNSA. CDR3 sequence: CASSPQWGLGYNEQFF. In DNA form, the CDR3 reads TGTGCCAGCAGCCCACAATGGGGACTAGGGTACAATGAGCAGTTCTTC. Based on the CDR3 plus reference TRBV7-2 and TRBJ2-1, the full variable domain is GAGVSQSPSNKVTEKGKDVELRCDPISGHTALYWYRQSLGQGLEFLIYFQGNSAPDKSGLPSDRFSAERTGGSVSTLTIQRTQQEDSAVYLCASSPQWGLGYNEQFFGPGTRLTVL.

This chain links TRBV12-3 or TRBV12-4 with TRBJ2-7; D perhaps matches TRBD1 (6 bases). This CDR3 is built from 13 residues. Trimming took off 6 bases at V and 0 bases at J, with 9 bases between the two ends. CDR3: CASSRDISYEQYF. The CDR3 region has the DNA TGTGCCAGCAGCCGGGACATCTCCTACGAGCAGTACTTC.

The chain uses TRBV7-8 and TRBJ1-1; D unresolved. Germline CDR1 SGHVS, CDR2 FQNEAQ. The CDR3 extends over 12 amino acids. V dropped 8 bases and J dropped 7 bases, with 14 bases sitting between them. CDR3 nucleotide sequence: TGTGCCAGCGGACCGAGCCAAAGTGAAGCTTTCTTT. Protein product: CASGPSQSEAFF. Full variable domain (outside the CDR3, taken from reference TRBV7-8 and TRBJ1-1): GAGVSQSPRYKVAKRGQDVALRCDPISGHVSLFWYQQALGQGPEFLTYFQNEAQLDKSGLPSDRFFAERPEGSVSTLKIQRTQQEDSAVYLCASGPSQSEAFFGQGTRLTVV.

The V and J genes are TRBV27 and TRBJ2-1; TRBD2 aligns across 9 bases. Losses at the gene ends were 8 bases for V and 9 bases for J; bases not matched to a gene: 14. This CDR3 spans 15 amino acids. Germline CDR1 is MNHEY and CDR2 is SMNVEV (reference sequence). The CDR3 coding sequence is TGTGCCAGCCGAGCCTGGACTAGCGAGGGTCTTGAGCAGTTCTTC. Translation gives CASRAWTSEGLEQFF.

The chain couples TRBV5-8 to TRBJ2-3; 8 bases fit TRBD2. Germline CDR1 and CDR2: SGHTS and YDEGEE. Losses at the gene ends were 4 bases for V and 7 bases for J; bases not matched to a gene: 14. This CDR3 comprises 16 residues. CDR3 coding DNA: TGTGCCAGCAGCCTCCGTCCCGGGACTAGGGGCCATACGCAGTATTTT. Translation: CASSLRPGTRGHTQYF. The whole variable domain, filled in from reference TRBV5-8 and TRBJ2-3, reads EAGVTQSPTHLIKTRGQQATLRCSPISGHTSVYWYQQALGLGLQFLLWYDEGEERNRGNFPPRFSGRQFPNYSSELNVNALELEDSALYLCASSLRPGTRGHTQYFGPGTRLTVL.

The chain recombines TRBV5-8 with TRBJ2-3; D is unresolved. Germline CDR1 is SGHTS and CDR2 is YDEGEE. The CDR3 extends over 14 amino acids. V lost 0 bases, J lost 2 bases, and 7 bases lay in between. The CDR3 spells CASSLARHTDTQYF. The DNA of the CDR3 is TGTGCCAGCAGCTTGGCTCGCCACACAGATACGCAGTATTTT.

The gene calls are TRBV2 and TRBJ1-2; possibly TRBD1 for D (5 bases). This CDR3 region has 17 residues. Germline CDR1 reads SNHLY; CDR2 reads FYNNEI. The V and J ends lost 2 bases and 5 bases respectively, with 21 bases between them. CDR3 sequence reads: CASSERSLTVSLYGYTF. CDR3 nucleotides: TGTGCCAGCAGTGAACGCAGTCTGACAGTCAGCCTTTATGGCTACACCTTC. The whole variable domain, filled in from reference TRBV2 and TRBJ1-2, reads EPEVTQTPSHQVTQMGQEVILRCVPISNHLYFYWYRQILGQKVEFLVSFYNNEISEKSEIFDDQFSVERPDGSNFTLKIRSTKLEDSAMYFCASSERSLTVSLYGYTFGSGTRLTVV.

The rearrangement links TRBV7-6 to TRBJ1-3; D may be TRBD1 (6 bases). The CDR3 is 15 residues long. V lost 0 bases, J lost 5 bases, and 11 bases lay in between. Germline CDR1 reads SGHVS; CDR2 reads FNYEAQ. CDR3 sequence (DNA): TGTGCCAGCAGCTTAGCGCAGGGGTTCAGAAACACCATATATTTT. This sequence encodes CASSLAQGFRNTIYF.

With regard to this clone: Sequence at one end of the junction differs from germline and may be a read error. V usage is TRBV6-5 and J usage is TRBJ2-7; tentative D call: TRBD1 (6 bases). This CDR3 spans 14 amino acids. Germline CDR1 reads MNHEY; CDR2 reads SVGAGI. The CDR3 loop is CASSHSDRNYEQYF. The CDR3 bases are TGTGCCAGCAGTCACTCAGACAGGAACTACGAGCAGTACTTC.

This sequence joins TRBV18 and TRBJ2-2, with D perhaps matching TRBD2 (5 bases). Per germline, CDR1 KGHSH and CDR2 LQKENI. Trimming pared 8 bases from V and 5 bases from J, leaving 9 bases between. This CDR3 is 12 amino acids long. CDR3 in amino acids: CASPSGTGELFF. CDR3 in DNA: TGTGCCAGCCCCTCGGGAACCGGGGAGCTGTTTTTT.

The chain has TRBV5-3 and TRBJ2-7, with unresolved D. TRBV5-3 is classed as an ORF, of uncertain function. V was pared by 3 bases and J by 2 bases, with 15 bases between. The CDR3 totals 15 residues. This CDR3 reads CARSSNPDEPYEQYF. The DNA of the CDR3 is TGTGCCAGAAGCTCAAACCCGGACGAACCCTACGAGCAGTACTTC.

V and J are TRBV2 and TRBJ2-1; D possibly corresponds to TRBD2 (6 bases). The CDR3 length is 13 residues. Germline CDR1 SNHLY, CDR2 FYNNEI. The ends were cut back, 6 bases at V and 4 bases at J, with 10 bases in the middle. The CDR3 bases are TGTGCCAGCAGGGAGCGGGCTTACAATGAGCAGTTCTTC. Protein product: CASRERAYNEQFF.